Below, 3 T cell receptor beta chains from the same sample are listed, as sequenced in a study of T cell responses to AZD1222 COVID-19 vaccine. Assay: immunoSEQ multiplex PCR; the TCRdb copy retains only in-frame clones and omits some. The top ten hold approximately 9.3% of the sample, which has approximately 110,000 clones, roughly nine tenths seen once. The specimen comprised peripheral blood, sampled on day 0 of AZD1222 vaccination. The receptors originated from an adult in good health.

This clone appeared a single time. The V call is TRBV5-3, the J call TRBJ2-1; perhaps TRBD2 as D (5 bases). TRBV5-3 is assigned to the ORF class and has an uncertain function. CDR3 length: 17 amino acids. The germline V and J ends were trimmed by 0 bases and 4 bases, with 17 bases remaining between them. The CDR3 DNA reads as TGTGCCAGAAGCTTGGTTAAGCCGGGAAAGGTGTACAATGAGCAGTTCTTC. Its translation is CARSLVKPGKVYNEQFF.

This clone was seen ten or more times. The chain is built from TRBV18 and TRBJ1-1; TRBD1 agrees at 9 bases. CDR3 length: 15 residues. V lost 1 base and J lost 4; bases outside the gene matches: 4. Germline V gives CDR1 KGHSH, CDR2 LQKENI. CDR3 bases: TGTGCCAGCTCACCACTACAGGGGGCGGGCACTGAAGCTTTCTTT. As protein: CASSPLQGAGTEAFF.

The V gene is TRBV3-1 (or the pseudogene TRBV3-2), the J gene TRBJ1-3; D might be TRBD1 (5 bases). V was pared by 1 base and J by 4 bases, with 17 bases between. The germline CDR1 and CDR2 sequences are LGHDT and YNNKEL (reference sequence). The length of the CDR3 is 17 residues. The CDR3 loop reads CASSQGFQGAAGNTIYF. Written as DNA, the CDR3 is TGTGCCAGCAGCCAAGGCTTCCAGGGCGCAGCAGGAAACACCATATATTTT.